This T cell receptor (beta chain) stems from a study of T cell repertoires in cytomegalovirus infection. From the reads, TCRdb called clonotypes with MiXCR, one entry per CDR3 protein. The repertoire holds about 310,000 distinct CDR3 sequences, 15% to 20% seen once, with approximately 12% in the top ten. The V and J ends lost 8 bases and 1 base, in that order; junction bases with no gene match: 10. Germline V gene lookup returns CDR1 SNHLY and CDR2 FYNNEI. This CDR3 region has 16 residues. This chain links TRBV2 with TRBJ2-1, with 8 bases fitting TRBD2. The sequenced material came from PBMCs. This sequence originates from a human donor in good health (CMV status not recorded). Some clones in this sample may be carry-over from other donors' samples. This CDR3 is CASLTTAGVSYNEQFF. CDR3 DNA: TGTGCCAGCCTAACGACAGCGGGGGTGTCCTACAATGAGCAGTTCTTC.